This T cell receptor (beta chain) stems from a study of T-cell memory formation after mild COVID-19. TCRdb re-analysed the 5' RACE reads in MiXCR, keeping a single row per CDR3 protein. The sample holds about 250,000 distinct CDR3 sequences, 15% seen once. As concerns this clonotype: Its antigen is not identified.

V dropped 5 bases and J dropped 5 bases, with 13 bases sitting between them. The CDR3 loop spans 13 amino acids. The germline gives CDR1 SGHAT, CDR2 FQDESV (reference sequence). Study-wide results and caveats: CD4+ clones that contracted lay mainly in CM and EM; CD8+ ones lay in EMRA.

Sequenced sample: PBMCs or a T cell subset sorted from them (not recorded which). V and J are TRBV11-1 and TRBJ2-7, with D maybe TRBD2 (5 bases). This receptor was identified in an adult woman who had mild COVID-19 (a few samples of this study predate the infection). Cell type and time point are not known. The CDR3: CASSSTSFDEQYF. The CDR3 nucleotides are TGTGCCAGCAGCAGTACTAGTTTCGACGAGCAGTACTTC.